The 29 T cell receptor beta chains below all came from one sample that was sequenced in a study of blood T cells in healthy people across ages. Together with a sample-barcoded 5' primer, a J-beta primer mix was included in a second PCR lasting roughly 6 to 12 cycles. Using its own MiXCR run on the 5' RACE reads, TCRdb lists one record per CDR3 protein. The top ten clones hold 3% to 4.5% of a sample with 550,000 to 750,000 distinct CDR3 sequences, approximately 21% of them seen once. What was sequenced was blood. These receptors all come from a man between 65 and 85 years old in good health.

With regard to this clonotype: Its ends do not fully match the called genes, so a read error is possible. CDR3 coding DNA: TGCAGCGGCGCCGCGAAAGAGACCCTGTACTTC. Protein sequence: CSGAAKETLYF. The chain uses TRBV29-1 and TRBJ2-5; D is uncertain. The CDR3 runs to 11 residues. CDR1 and CDR2 (germline): SQVTM, ANQGSEA.

Only a few counts were recorded for this clonotype. V gene TRBV18 combines with J gene TRBJ2-7; D assignment may be TRBD1 or TRBD2 (6 bases each). Germline CDR1 reads KGHSH; CDR2 reads LQKENI. Trimming took 3 bases from V and 4 from J, leaving 16 bases between them. This CDR3 has 15 residues. The CDR3 is CASSPSARGLYEQYF. The CDR3 nucleotides are TGTGCCAGCTCACCTTCCGCTCGGGGGCTGTACGAGCAGTACTTC.

This sequence joins TRBV7-9 and TRBJ2-7; 7 bases agree with TRBD1. J lost 0 bases, V lost 6 bases, and 5 bases had no gene match. CDR1 is SEHNR and CDR2 is FQNEAQ in the germline V gene (reference sequence). This CDR3 has 14 residues. Written as DNA, the CDR3 is TGTGCCAGCAGGCAGGGGGAAGGCTCCTACGAGCAGTACTTC. This codes for CASRQGEGSYEQYF. The full variable domain, completed using reference TRBV7-9 and TRBJ2-7, is DTGVSQNPRHKITKRGQNVTFRCDPISEHNRLYWYRQTLGQGPEFLTYFQNEAQLEKSRLLSDRFSAERPKGSFSTLEIQRTEQGDSAMYLCASRQGEGSYEQYFGPGTRLTVT.

The V gene is TRBV20-1, the J gene TRBJ1-1; D unresolved. This CDR3 spans 13 amino acids. The V and J ends lost 0 bases and 0 bases respectively, with 5 bases between them. The V gene's germline CDR1 is DFQATT and CDR2 SNEGSKA (reference sequence). The CDR3 spells CSARDPMNTEAFF. The DNA of the CDR3 is TGCAGTGCTAGAGACCCGATGAACACTGAAGCTTTCTTT.

This clonotype has just a few counts. The chain joins TRBV28 to TRBJ2-5, with 8 bases identical to TRBD2. Unmatched junction bases numbered 2, after V lost 1 base and J lost 1 base. The CDR3 consists of 15 residues. Germline V gene data show CDR1 as MDHEN and CDR2 as SYDVKM. The CDR3, as DNA: TGTGCCAGCAGTTTATTGCGGGAGGCCCAAGAGACCCAGTACTTC. Translation gives CASSLLREAQETQYF.

V gene TRBV3-1 combines with J gene TRBJ1-1; D unclear. From germline, CDR1 is LGHDT and CDR2 YNNKEL (reference sequence). The CDR3 length is 13 residues. V dropped 3 bases and J dropped 2 bases, with 7 bases sitting between them. CDR3 DNA sequence: TGTGCCAGCAGCCAGATAGTTAACACTGAAGCTTTCTTT. This sequence encodes CASSQIVNTEAFF.

This chain's CDR3 is CASTGGSNYNEQFF. The CDR3 bases are TGCGCCAGCACGGGGGGCTCCAATTACAATGAGCAGTTCTTC. The V gene is TRBV5-1, the J gene TRBJ2-1; possibly TRBD2 for D (7 bases). Germline assignment: CDR1 SGHRS and CDR2 YFSETQ. V was pared by 6 bases and J by 4 bases, with 14 bases between. The CDR3 length is 14 residues.

This clonotype has a count of ten or more. The rearrangement uses TRBV14 and TRBJ1-4; D is undetermined. This CDR3 has 13 amino acids. V shed 4 bases and J shed 7 bases, with 10 bases lying between them. Germline CDR1 is SGHDN and CDR2 is FVKESK. The DNA of the CDR3 is TGTGCCAGCAGCCTTAGACGTGGTGAAAAACTGTTTTTT. Its protein is CASSLRRGEKLFF.

The sample holds a few counts of this clonotype. The rearrangement links TRBV13 to TRBJ2-1; D is undetermined. V was trimmed by 5 bases and J by 2 bases, leaving 16 bases between them. CDR1 and CDR2 (germline): PRHDT, FYEKMQ (reference sequence). The CDR3 runs 16 residues. The CDR3 DNA sequence: TGTGCCAGCAGCGCCCCAAGCGAGACAACCTACAATGAGCAGTTCTTC. This gives the protein CASSAPSETTYNEQFF.

The rearrangement links TRBV12-3 or TRBV12-4 to TRBJ2-7; D ambiguous. CDR3 length: 14 amino acids. Trimming pared 3 bases from V and 0 bases from J, leaving 9 bases between. In DNA, the CDR3 is TGTGCCAGCAGTTTTAAGGACGGCTCCTACGAGCAGTACTTC. Protein sequence: CASSFKDGSYEQYF.

The V call is TRBV5-1, the J call TRBJ2-4; D may be TRBD1 (6 bases). The CDR3 length is 12 residues. Trimming shortened V by 0 bases and J by 11 bases, and 9 bases separated the two germline ends. Germline values: CDR1 SGHRS, CDR2 YFSETQ. CDR3 loop: CASSLDRDVQYF. In DNA, the CDR3 is TGCGCCAGCAGCTTGGACAGGGACGTTCAGTACTTC. Full variable domain (missing parts from reference TRBV5-1 and TRBJ2-4): KAGVTQTPRYLIKTRGQQVTLSCSPISGHRSVSWYQQTPGQGLQFLFEYFSETQRNKGNFPGRFSGRQFSNSRSEMNVSTLELGDSALYLCASSLDRDVQYFGAGTRLSVL.

This clonotype was detected ten times or more. This chain joins TRBV15 and TRBJ2-1; 7 positions match TRBD2. Germline assignment: CDR1 LNHNV and CDR2 YYDKDF (reference sequence). The CDR3 extends over 15 amino acids. Trimming cost V 1 base and J 0 bases; bases outside gene matches: 0. CDR3 in amino acids: CATSRGGGSYNEQFF. In DNA, the CDR3 is TGTGCCACCAGCAGAGGGGGGGGCTCCTACAATGAGCAGTTCTTC.

This clonotype turned up a few times. The rearrangement joins TRBV20-1 to TRBJ2-5; 8 nucleotides line up with TRBD1. The junction had 8 bases not matched to a gene; V was cut back by 3 bases and J by 2 bases. The length of the CDR3 is 15 residues. Germline V lookup: CDR1 DFQATT, CDR2 SNEGSKA (reference sequence). The CDR3 spells CSARADRVNQETQYF. CDR3 DNA: TGCAGTGCTAGGGCGGACAGGGTCAATCAAGAGACCCAGTACTTC.

In the case of this clonotype: Compared with germline, one end of the junction differs, possibly owing to a read error. V gene TRBV7-9 combines with J gene TRBJ1-1; 7 bases map to TRBD1. This CDR3 is built from 15 residues. Germline CDR1 reads SEHNR; CDR2 reads FQNEAQ (reference sequence). CDR3 coding DNA: TGTGCCAGCAGCCCCAGACAGGGCATGAACACTAAAGCTTTCTTT. Its translation: CASSPRQGMNTKAFF. Based on the CDR3 plus reference TRBV7-9 and TRBJ1-1, the full variable domain is DTGVSQNPRHKITKRGQNVTFRCDPISEHNRLYWYRQTLGQGPEFLTYFQNEAQLEKSRLLSDRFSAERPKGSFSTLEIQRTEQGDSAMYLCASSPRQGMNTKAFFGQGTRLTVV.

This chain joins TRBV11-2 and TRBJ2-2; D might be TRBD1 (6 bases). Germline values: CDR1 SGHAT, CDR2 FQNNGV. The CDR3 is 16 amino acids. The V and J ends lost 1 base and 5 bases respectively, with 14 bases between them. CDR3 amino acids: CASSLAAGTHTGELFF. In DNA, the CDR3 is TGTGCCAGCAGCTTAGCCGCCGGGACACATACCGGGGAGCTGTTTTTT.

This clonotype has just a few counts. This rearrangement joins TRBV24-1 to TRBJ2-7; the D gene is possibly TRBD1 (6 bases). Trimming pared 4 bases from V and 3 bases from J, leaving 15 bases between. Germline V gives CDR1 KGHDR, CDR2 SFDVKD. This CDR3 spans 15 amino acids. CDR3 DNA sequence: TGTGCCACCAGTGAACCGGGACAAATAAACTACGAGCAGTACTTC. It yields the protein CATSEPGQINYEQYF.

This clonotype was counted only a few times. This chain uses TRBV7-2 with TRBJ2-1; a possible D gene is TRBD2 (6 bases). This CDR3 has 15 amino acids. The V end was cut by 2 bases, the J end by 4 bases, with 12 bases between. CDR1 and CDR2 from the germline V gene are SGHTA and FQGNSA. As DNA, the CDR3 is TGTGCCAGCAGCTTAATCCCTAGCGCTTACAATGAGCAGTTCTTC. It is translated as CASSLIPSAYNEQFF.

This chain connects TRBV6-6 to TRBJ2-7; a weak D match, TRBD2 (5 bases). The germline V gene has CDR1 MNHNY and CDR2 SVGAGI (reference sequence). V was trimmed by 2 bases and J by 0 bases, leaving 8 bases between them. The CDR3 has 14 residues. The CDR3 protein is CASSYDYSSYEQYF. In DNA form, the CDR3 reads TGTGCCAGCAGTTACGACTATAGCTCCTACGAGCAGTACTTC.

The CDR3 DNA reads TGCAGTGCTAGTGGGCTCACAGTCCCTCAAGAGACCCAGTACTTC. Translated, it gives CSASGLTVPQETQYF. This chain joins TRBV20-1 and TRBJ2-5; D remains unclear. Trimming removed 3 bases at V and 2 bases at J, with 16 bases between. CDR3 length: 15 residues. Germline values: CDR1 DFQATT, CDR2 SNEGSKA (reference sequence).

The chain employs TRBV20-1 and TRBJ2-3; no clear D. Germline V lookup: CDR1 DFQATT, CDR2 SNEGSKA (reference sequence). The CDR3 covers 15 residues. V was pared by 5 bases and J by 3 bases, with 18 bases between. The CDR3 nucleotides are TGCAGTGCTGTCAAGGGCGGCCTAGGGACAGATACGCAGTATTTT. This translates into CSAVKGGLGTDTQYF.

This clonotype appeared a few times. This chain uses TRBV5-1 with TRBJ2-3, with 9 bases aligning to TRBD2. V lost 0 bases, J lost 1 base, and 12 bases stayed unmatched. The CDR3 has 19 residues. Germline loops: CDR1 SGHRS, CDR2 YFSETQ. CDR3: CASSLALGTSLTRTDTQYF. CDR3 in DNA: TGCGCCAGCAGCTTGGCGCTCGGGACTAGCCTCACGCGCACAGATACGCAGTATTTT.

This clonotype came up a few times. This sequence joins TRBV9 and TRBJ2-2; TRBD1 might be the D (5 bases). Germline V lookup: CDR1 SGDLS, CDR2 YYNGEE. CDR3 size: 16 residues. Trimming left V 0 bases short and J 0 bases short, with 9 bases between. For the CDR3, the DNA is TGTGCCAGCAGCGTAGGGACACCCGCGAACACCGGGGAGCTGTTTTTT. Translating it yields CASSVGTPANTGELFF.

Of note for this clonotype: One end of the junction is discordant with germline, which a read error may explain. V usage is TRBV7-2 and J usage is TRBJ2-2; TRBD2 aligns across 12 bases. Germline V lookup: CDR1 SGHTA, CDR2 FQGNSA. The CDR3 spans 15 residues. The CDR3 protein is CASSLAGGITGELFF. As DNA, the CDR3 is TGTGCCAGCAGCCTAGCGGGGGGGATTACCGGGGAGCTGTTTTTT.

This chain uses TRBV5-1 with TRBJ1-4; D remains unclear. The CDR3 is 15 amino acids. The V end lost 2 bases, the J end lost 3 bases, and 11 bases lay between the germline ends. The germline CDR1 and CDR2 sequences are SGHRS and YFSETQ. CDR3 in amino acids: CASSFEREANEKLFF. The CDR3 coding sequence is TGCGCCAGCAGCTTCGAAAGGGAAGCTAATGAAAAACTGTTTTTT.

There are a few counts of this clonotype. V is TRBV30 and J is TRBJ1-1; D uncertain. The CDR3 has 14 amino acids. The V and J ends lost 4 bases and 3 bases respectively, with 15 bases between them. Germline V CDR1 and CDR2: GTSNPN, SVGIG (reference sequence). CDR3 DNA: TGTGCCTGGACCCAACAGTATGGGCACACTGAAGCTTTCTTT. Translating it yields CAWTQQYGHTEAFF.

The V and J genes are TRBV19 and TRBJ2-1; tentative D call: TRBD2 (5 bases). With the DNA end fitting TRBJ2-5 better, the J assignment may be wrong. This CDR3 comprises 17 residues. CDR1 and CDR2 (germline): LNHDA, SQIVND (reference sequence). The CDR3 region is CASSIDADVAIQETQYF. CDR3 coding DNA: TGTGCCAGTAGTATAGATGCAGACGTAGCGATCCAAGAGACCCAGTACTTC.

For this clonotype: One end of the junction is discordant with germline, which a read error may explain. The chain couples TRBV6-5 to TRBJ2-5, with TRBD2 matching over 16 bases. Germline assignment: CDR1 MNHEY and CDR2 SVGAGI. This CDR3 is 17 amino acids long. This CDR3 is CTSSYGTSGRGVETQYF. In DNA form, the CDR3 reads TGTACCAGCAGTTACGGGACTAGCGGGAGGGGAGTAGAGACCCAGTACTTC.

This clonotype was picked up many times. The chain couples TRBV6-6 to TRBJ2-1; no definite D call. Germline values: CDR1 MNHNY, CDR2 SVGAGI (reference sequence). V was trimmed by 2 bases and J by 7 bases, leaving 6 bases between them. This CDR3 contains 12 residues. The DNA of the CDR3 is TGTGCCAGCAGTTACGGTGGGAATGAGCAGTTCTTC. As protein: CASSYGGNEQFF.

This clonotype was detected ten times or more. The chain is built from TRBV5-1 and TRBJ2-5; D is possibly TRBD1 or TRBD2 (5 bases each). Germline V gene data show CDR1 as SGHRS and CDR2 as YFSETQ. The CDR3 runs 14 residues. The V end was cut by 4 bases, the J end by 5 bases, with 15 bases between. DNA for the CDR3: TGCGCCAGCAGCATTGGTTCCAGGGAGGAGACCCAGTACTTC. Its protein is CASSIGSREETQYF.